The rows below give T cell receptor beta chains drawn from one sample of a study of OX40 agonist ivuxolimab in advanced cancers. Some clones are missing from TCRdb's copy, which holds only in-frame ones; the method was immunoSEQ multiplex PCR. The repertoire holds over 10,000 clones, under 85% seen once, with about 20% in the top ten. The sample here was CD4+ or CD8+ T cells sorted from blood, taken in a trial of the OX40 agonist ivuxolimab. These receptors were obtained from an adult with an advanced solid tumor such as melanoma, head and neck, liver or kidney cancer. CDR3s include the opening cysteine and the closing phenylalanine or tryptophan. Fields, in order: clone size, D gene, J gene, V gene, CDR3 DNA, CDR3 protein. The D gene is left open where the match is weak. Rows may omit the clone size; those that give it use once, few, many or a size class.

size: -; D: -; J: TRBJ2-4; V: TRBV28; DNA: TGTGCCAGCAGTTATTGGCTCATCGGGAGCAAAAACATTCAGTACTTC; CDR3: CASSYWLIGSKNIQYF
size: once; D: TRBD2; J: TRBJ2-1; V: TRBV9; DNA: TGTGCCAGCAGCGTAAGCGGGATCTTATCCAATGAGCAGTTCTTC; CDR3: CASSVSGILSNEQFF
size: -; D: TRBD1; J: TRBJ1-4; V: TRBV4-3; DNA: TGCGCCAGCAGTGCTACAGGGGGCGCGGAGGCAACTAATGAAAAACTGTTTTTT; CDR3: CASSATGGAEATNEKLFF
size: few; D: -; J: TRBJ2-3; V: TRBV7-9; DNA: TGTGCCAGCAGCTTACTGCTGGACCGACCCACAGATACGCAGTATTTT; CDR3: CASSLLLDRPTDTQYF
size: -; D: -; J: TRBJ2-1; V: TRBV27; DNA: TGTGCCAGCAGCCCTCTTCCTCGGGGTTCCCCCTACAATGAGCAGTTCTTC; CDR3: CASSPLPRGSPYNEQFF
size: -; D: -; J: TRBJ2-7; V: TRBV2; DNA: TGTGCCAGCAGTGACCGCTCTACCACCTACGAGCAGTACTTC; CDR3: CASSDRSTTYEQYF
size: -; D: -; J: TRBJ1-1; V: TRBV15; DNA: TGTGCCACCAGCAGAGATCGTACCACTGAAGCTTTCTTT; CDR3: CATSRDRTTEAFF
size: -; D: -; J: TRBJ2-6; V: TRBV5-1; DNA: TGCGCCAGCAGCTTACTAATGGCCAGTACCTCTGGGGCCAACGTCCTGACTTTC; CDR3: CASSLLMASTSGANVLTF
size: -; D: TRBD2; J: TRBJ2-5; V: TRBV7-8; DNA: TGTGCCAGCAGCCCCCCTAGCGGGAGGGCCCCAGAGACCCAGTACTTC; CDR3: CASSPPSGRAPETQYF
size: once; D: TRBD1; J: TRBJ1-5; V: TRBV27; DNA: TGTGCCAGCAGTCCCTGGGACAGGGATAGCAATCAGCCCCAGCATTTT; CDR3: CASSPWDRDSNQPQHF
size: -; D: TRBD1; J: TRBJ1-1; V: TRBV27; DNA: TGTGCCAGCAGTCTCCAGGACAGGGCCAACACTGAAGCTTTCTTT; CDR3: CASSLQDRANTEAFF
size: -; D: TRBD2; J: TRBJ2-6; V: TRBV5-7; DNA: TGTGCCAGCAGCTTTTTTACGGGAGGGCCTGGGGCCAACGTCCTGACTTTC; CDR3: CASSFFTGGPGANVLTF
size: -; D: TRBD2; J: TRBJ2-7; V: TRBV6-5; DNA: TGTGCCAGCAGCCCAAGCGGGGGGCACTCCTACGAGCAGTACTTC; CDR3: CASSPSGGHSYEQYF
size: -; D: -; J: TRBJ1-1; V: TRBV10-2; DNA: TGCGCCAGCACCGAGGGGGGCTGGGTTGAAGCTTTCTTT; CDR3: CASTEGGWVEAFF
size: -; D: -; J: TRBJ1-1; V: TRBV6-5; DNA: TGTGCCAGCAGTTACTCGGGAGGGAACACTGAAGCTTTCTTT; CDR3: CASSYSGGNTEAFF
size: -; D: TRBD1; J: TRBJ1-2; V: TRBV4-3; DNA: TGCGCCAGCAGCCAAGAGGAGGGGGGGACAGGGGGCGCCGGCTATGGCTACACCTTC; CDR3: CASSQEEGGTGGAGYGYTF
size: -; D: TRBD2; J: TRBJ2-5; V: TRBV9; DNA: TGTGCCAGCAGCGTCTATAGCGGGACGCCGGAGACCCAGTACTTC; CDR3: CASSVYSGTPETQYF
size: once; D: -; J: TRBJ1-5; V: TRBV15; DNA: TGTGCCACCAGCCCGGACAGTAGCAATCAGCCCCAGCATTTT; CDR3: CATSPDSSNQPQHF
size: -; D: -; J: TRBJ1-6; V: TRBV5-4; DNA: TGTGCCAGCAGCGGTGGGACCCAGCCATCCCTCCACTTT; CDR3: CASSGGTQPSLHF
size: -; D: TRBD1; J: TRBJ2-3; V: TRBV2; DNA: TGTGCCAGCGGAGACAGGGGTCGGCGAGATACGCAGTATTTT; CDR3: CASGDRGRRDTQYF
size: -; D: TRBD2; J: TRBJ2-3; V: TRBV12-5; DNA: TGTGCTAGTGGTTGGGGGGAGGCTAGCGGCAGCACAGATACGCAGTATTTT; CDR3: CASGWGEASGSTDTQYF
size: -; D: TRBD1; J: TRBJ1-1; V: TRBV4-1; DNA: TGCGCCAGCAGCCAAGACAACAGGGGGGGCCTGAACACTGAAGCTTTCTTT; CDR3: CASSQDNRGGLNTEAFF
size: -; D: -; J: TRBJ2-5; V: TRBV2; DNA: TGTGCCAGCAGTGTAGGGGACATATGGAAGACCCAGTACTTC; CDR3: CASSVGDIWKTQYF